The clone carrying this T cell receptor (beta chain) was observed once. What it recognizes is unknown. These data come from a study of T cell responses to AZD1222 COVID-19 vaccine. Data came from immunoSEQ multiplex PCR; TCRdb stores just in-frame clones and leaves some out. The sample shows more than 110,000 clones, about 90% of them seen only once. Regarding the study as a whole: Repertoire collection took place solely once the T cell response had peaked.

Germline V gene lookup returns CDR1 MNHNY and CDR2 SVGAGI (reference sequence). The CDR3 spans 13 residues. With 1 base removed from V and 6 bases from J, the gap between germline ends came to 9 bases. The input for sequencing was peripheral blood, taken on day 0 of AZD1222 vaccination. V is TRBV6-6 and J is TRBJ1-1, with TRBD1 as a possible D gene (6 bases). The sequence derives from an adult in good health. The CDR3 here is CASSYFEGAEAFF. The CDR3 region has the DNA TGTGCCAGCAGTTACTTCGAGGGGGCTGAAGCTTTCTTT.